This TCR beta chain was identified during a study of blood T cell repertoires in COVID-19. The table came from immunoSEQ multiplex PCR; TCRdb's copy has only in-frame clones and leaves some out. Of 200,000 to 250,000 clones detected, 92% appear once; the ten largest clones hold over 0.75%. Seattle's enrolled individuals joined amid active infection and were then monitored longitudinally. CDR3 length: 13 amino acids. CDR1 is MGHRA and CDR2 is YSYEKL in the germline V gene. Trimming took 1 base from V and 5 from J, leaving 8 bases between them. Sequencing input: peripheral blood. This TCR derives from a man aged 60-69 years with COVID-19, enrolled during active disease. The gene calls are TRBV4-1 and TRBJ1-2; possibly TRBD1 for D (5 bases). The CDR3 loop reads CASSQGQSYGYTF. As DNA, the CDR3 is TGCGCCAGCAGCCAAGGACAGAGTTATGGCTACACCTTC.